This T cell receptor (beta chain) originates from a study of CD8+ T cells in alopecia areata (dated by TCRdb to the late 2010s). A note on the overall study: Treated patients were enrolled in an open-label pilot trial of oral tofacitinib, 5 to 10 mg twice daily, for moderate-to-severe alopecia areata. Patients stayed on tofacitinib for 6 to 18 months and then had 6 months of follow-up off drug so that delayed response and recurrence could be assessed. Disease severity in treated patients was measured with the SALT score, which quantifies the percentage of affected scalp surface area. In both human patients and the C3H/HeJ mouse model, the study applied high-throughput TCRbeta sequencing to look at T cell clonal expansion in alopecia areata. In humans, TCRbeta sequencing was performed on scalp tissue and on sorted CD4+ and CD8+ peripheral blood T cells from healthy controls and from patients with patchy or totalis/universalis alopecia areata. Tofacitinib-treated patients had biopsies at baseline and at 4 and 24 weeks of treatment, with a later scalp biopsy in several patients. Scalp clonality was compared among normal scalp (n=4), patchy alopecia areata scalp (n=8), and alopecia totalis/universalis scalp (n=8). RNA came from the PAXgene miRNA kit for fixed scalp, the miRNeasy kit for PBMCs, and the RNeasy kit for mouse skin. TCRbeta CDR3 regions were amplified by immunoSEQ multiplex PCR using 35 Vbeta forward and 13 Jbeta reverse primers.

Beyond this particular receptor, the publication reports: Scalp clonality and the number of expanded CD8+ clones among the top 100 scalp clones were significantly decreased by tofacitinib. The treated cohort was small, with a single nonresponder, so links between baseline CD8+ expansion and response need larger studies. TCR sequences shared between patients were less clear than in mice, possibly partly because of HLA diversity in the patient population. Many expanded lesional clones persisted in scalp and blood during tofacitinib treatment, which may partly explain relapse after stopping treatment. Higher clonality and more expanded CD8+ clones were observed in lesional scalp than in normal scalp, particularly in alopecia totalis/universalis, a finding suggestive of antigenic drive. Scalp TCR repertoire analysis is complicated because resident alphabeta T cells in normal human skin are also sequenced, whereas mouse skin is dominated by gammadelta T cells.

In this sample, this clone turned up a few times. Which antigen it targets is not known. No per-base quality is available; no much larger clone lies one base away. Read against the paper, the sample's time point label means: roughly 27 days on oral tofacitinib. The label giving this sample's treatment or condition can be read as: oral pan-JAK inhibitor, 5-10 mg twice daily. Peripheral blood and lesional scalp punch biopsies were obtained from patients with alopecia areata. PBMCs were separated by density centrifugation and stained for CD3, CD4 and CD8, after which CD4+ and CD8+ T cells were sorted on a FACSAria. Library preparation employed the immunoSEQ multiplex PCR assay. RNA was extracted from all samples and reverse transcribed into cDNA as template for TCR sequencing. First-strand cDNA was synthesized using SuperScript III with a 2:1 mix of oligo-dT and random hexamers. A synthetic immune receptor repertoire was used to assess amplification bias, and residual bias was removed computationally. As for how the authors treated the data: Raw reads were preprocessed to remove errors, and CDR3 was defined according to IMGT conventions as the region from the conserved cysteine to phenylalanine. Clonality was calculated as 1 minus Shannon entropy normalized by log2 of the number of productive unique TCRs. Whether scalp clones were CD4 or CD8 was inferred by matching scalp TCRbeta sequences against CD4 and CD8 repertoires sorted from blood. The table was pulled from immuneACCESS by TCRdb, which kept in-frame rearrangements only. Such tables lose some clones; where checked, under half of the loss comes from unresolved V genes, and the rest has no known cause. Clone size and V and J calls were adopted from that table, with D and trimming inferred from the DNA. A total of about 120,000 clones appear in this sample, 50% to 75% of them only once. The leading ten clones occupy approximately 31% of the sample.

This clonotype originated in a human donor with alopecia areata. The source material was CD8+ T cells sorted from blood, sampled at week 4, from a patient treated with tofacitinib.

CDR3 protein: CSVDFWGDRSQETQYF. At the DNA level, the sequence is TGCAGCGTTGACTTCTGGGGGGACCGATCTCAAGAGACCCAGTACTTC. Rearrangement joined TRBV29-1 to TRBJ2-5, with TRBD2 perhaps the D gene, on 6 matching bases. Inclusive of the bounding cysteine and phenylalanine, the CDR3 is 16 residues long. The retained sequence is limited to the CDR3, 48 bases, with the frame set at the first base. V and J are truncated by 3 bases and 2 bases respectively, leaving an intervening sequence of 19 bases. The germline V gene yields SQVTM for CDR1 and ANQGSEA for CDR2. Extended through the reference TRBV29-1 and TRBJ2-5 proteins, this CDR3 yields the full variable domain: SAVISQKPSRDICQRGTSLTIQCQVDSQVTMMFWYRQQPGQSLTLIATANQGSEATYESGFVIDKFPISRPNLTFSTLTVSNMSPEDSSIYLCSVDFWGDRSQETQYFGPGTRLLVL.